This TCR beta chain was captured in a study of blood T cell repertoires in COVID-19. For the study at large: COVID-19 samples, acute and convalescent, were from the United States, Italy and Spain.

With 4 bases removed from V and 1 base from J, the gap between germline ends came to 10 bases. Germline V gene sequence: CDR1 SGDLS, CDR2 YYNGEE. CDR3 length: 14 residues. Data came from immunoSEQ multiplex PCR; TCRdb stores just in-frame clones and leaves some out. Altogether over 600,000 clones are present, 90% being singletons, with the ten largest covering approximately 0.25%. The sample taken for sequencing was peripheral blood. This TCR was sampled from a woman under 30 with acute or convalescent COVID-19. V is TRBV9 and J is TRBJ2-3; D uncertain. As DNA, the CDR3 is TGTGCCAGCAGCTTCGTGGCTGGCACAGATACGCAGTATTTT. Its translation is CASSFVAGTDTQYF.